This T cell receptor (beta chain) is from a study of cytomegalovirus exposure and HLA in healthy donors (TCRdb year 2017). Regarding the complete study: According to a later analysis, one platform produced both the approximately 110 validation repertoires and the 730 or so repertoires of the first cohort. The study aimed to test whether signatures of past pathogen exposure could be identified by cataloging public T cell receptors. Besides the first cohort of approximately 710 subjects, a separate validation cohort made up of roughly 120 different subjects was used. High-throughput TCR immunosequencing, statistical association of individual TCRs with disease status, and machine learning were combined to predict cytomegalovirus infection status.

The donors were included in the validation cohort of approximately 120 subjects, a group kept apart from the roughly 700-subject first cohort. The investigation overall reported the following: The classifier was reported to diagnose cytomegalovirus status with high specificity and sensitivity in both the original and validation cohorts. All 120 or so repertoires were used to score co-occurrence in the validation cohort in a later analysis, because that analysis had no HLA typing for the cohort. A later analysis found that TCRs clustered in the first cohort also tended to co-occur in the 120 or so validation repertoires, with 90% to 95% of cluster scores above 0. Across donors, most TCR sequences were observed very rarely, whereas some public TCRs were present in many individuals. In the study, some 160 TCR beta chains were listed as associated with cytomegalovirus. In vitro tests confirmed that three of the cytomegalovirus-associated TCR beta chains recognize cytomegalovirus antigens. According to the authors, the approach could potentially be generalized to other disease states and immunological phenotypes.

A word on this clone: Its specific antigen is unknown. Per-nucleotide qualities are absent, and no much larger clonotype sits a single base away.

The library was made by the immunoSEQ multiplex PCR assay. Concerning the study's data processing: A statistical classification framework was developed to diagnose cytomegalovirus status using the catalog of TCR beta chain sequences. The immuneACCESS repertoire file appears here via TCRdb, limited to in-frame rearrangements. These files lack a portion of the clones; in checked studies, under half of the deficit traces to unresolved V genes, and the cause of the others is not known. Clone size and V and J calls were adopted from that table, with D and trimming inferred from the DNA. This sample is represented by some 80,000 clones; roughly 96% of them were singletons. The ten largest clonotypes hold approximately 1.3% of the sample. According to the germline V gene, CDR1 reads KGHSH and CDR2 reads LQKENI. V and J are truncated by 3 bases and 8 bases respectively, leaving an intervening sequence of 17 bases. The CDR3, from cysteine to phenylalanine, totals 15 residues. The entry retains the CDR3 DNA only, 45 bases that are in frame from base 1.

Sequencing used PBMCs. This TCR derives from a young woman in good health and CMV-seronegative. The chain couples TRBV18 to TRBJ1-5, and TRBD1 may be the D gene, going by 5 matching bases. The CDR3 protein: CASSPNSGFAEPQHF. DNA sequence: TGTGCCAGCTCACCGAACTCAGGGTTTGCGGAGCCCCAGCATTTT.